This T cell receptor beta chain was sequenced during a study of control samples from healthy donors and cancer patients. Sequencing used immunoSEQ multiplex PCR; TCRdb keeps in-frame clones, though not all of them. The table includes about 120,000 clones, roughly 88% detected once. Material for sequencing was PBMCs. This receptor was taken from a woman aged 60 to 75 with lung cancer.

The CDR3 region is CASSLTSGFPPIDTQYF. As DNA, the CDR3 is TGTGCCAGCAGTCTTACTAGCGGGTTTCCCCCCATTGATACGCAGTATTTT. The genes are TRBV25-1 and TRBJ2-3; 9 bases are a match to TRBD2. The germline CDR1 and CDR2 sequences are MGHDK and SYGVNS. V was pared by 5 bases and J by 6 bases, with 15 bases of the junction left unmatched. This CDR3 contains 17 residues.